This T cell receptor (beta chain) was documented in a study of shared clonotypes between healthy human individuals. Terminally differentiated effector memory CD45RA+ cells were left out of the naive CD8 fraction, which was CD45RO-negative and positively selected for CCR7. This CDR3 is built from 16 residues. The V and J ends lost 3 bases and 6 bases respectively, with 17 bases between them. Germline V lookup: CDR1 LNHDA, CDR2 SQIVND (reference sequence). Whole-study results and caveats: The four-donor shared clonotypes exceeded non-shared clonotypes in generation probability, with non-shared ones scoring lower.

This clone was counted once. What it recognizes is unknown. The method was immunoSEQ multiplex PCR; TCRdb's version includes in-frame clones alone and lacks a portion of them. Among 600,000 or so clones listed, approximately 96% were seen once. The sequencing input was naive CD8+ T cells sorted from blood. The receptor was derived from a woman in her twenties or thirties in good health. This sequence joins TRBV19 and TRBJ2-2; D may be TRBD1 (6 bases). CDR3 protein: CASSIGPGTGPGELFF. CDR3 nucleotide sequence: TGTGCCAGTAGTATCGGGCCGGGCACAGGGCCCGGGGAGCTGTTTTTT.